The sequence of this TCR beta chain was determined in a study of T-cell reconstitution after alpha-beta-depleted transplantation in children. The table lists this clonotype with many counts. As it was prepared, the TCRbeta library received unique molecular identifiers. In TCRdb, the PCR reads were re-called with MiXCR into one record per CDR3 protein. The sample consists of 670,000 or so distinct CDR3 sequences, around 14% of them appearing once. This CDR3 has 14 residues. CDR1 and CDR2 (germline): DFQATT, SNEGSKA (reference sequence). The ends lost 5 bases at V and 3 bases at J; junction bases unmatched: 9.

The sequence derives from a girl aged 2 to 9 with congenital amegakaryocytic thrombocytopenia, due to receive a stem cell transplant. V gene TRBV20-1 combines with J gene TRBJ2-7; the match to TRBD2 covers 8 bases. The sequencing here drew on PBMCs, taken before TCRalphabeta/CD19-depleted stem cell transplant. This CDR3 reads CSACTSGAFYEQYF. CDR3 nucleotides: TGCAGTGCTTGTACTAGCGGAGCCTTCTACGAGCAGTACTTC.